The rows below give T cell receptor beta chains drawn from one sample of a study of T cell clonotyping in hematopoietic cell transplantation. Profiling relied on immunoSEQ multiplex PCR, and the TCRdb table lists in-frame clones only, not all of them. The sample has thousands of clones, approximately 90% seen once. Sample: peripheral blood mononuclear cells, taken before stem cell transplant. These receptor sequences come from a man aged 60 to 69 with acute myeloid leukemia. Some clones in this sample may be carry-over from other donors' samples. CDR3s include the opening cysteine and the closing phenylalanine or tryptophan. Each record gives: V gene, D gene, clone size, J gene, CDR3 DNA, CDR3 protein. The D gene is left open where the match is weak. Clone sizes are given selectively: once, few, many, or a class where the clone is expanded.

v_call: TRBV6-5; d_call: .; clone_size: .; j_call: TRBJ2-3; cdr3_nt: TGTGCCAGCAGTTACTCTGTGGGGACAGATACGCAGTATTTT; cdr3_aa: CASSYSVGTDTQYF
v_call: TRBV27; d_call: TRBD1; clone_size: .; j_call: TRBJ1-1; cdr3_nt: TGTGCCAGCAGGACGAGGGGGCTGAACACTGAAGCTTTCTTT; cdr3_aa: CASRTRGLNTEAFF
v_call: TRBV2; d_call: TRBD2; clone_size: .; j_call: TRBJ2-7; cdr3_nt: TGTGCCTGTTCTGCGACTAGCGGACTCACGTCTTTAGGGGAGCAGTACTTC; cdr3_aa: CACSATSGLTSLGEQYF
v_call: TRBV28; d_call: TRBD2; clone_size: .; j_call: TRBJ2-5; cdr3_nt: TGTGCCAGCGGCCCGTCGGGACTAGCGTCTCAAGAGACCCAGTACTTC; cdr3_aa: CASGPSGLASQETQYF
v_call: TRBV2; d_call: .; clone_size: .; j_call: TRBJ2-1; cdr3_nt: TGTGCCAGCAGTGATCTCTTCAGGGGTGCTGAGCAGTTCTTC; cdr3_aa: CASSDLFRGAEQFF
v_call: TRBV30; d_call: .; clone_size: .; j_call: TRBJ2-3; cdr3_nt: TGTGCCTGGAGTCACGCATTAGCCACAGATACGCAGTATTTT; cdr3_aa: CAWSHALATDTQYF
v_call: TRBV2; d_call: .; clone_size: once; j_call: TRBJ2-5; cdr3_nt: TGTGCCATCGCCACACGGGGAGTAGGTCTAGCCCAGTACTTC; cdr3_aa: CAIATRGVGLAQYF
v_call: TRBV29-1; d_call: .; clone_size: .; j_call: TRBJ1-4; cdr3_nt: TGCAGCGTTGAGCTTGGGGGGAAACTGTTTTTT; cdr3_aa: CSVELGGKLFF
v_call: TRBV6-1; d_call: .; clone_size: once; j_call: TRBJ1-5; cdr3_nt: TGTGCCAGCAGTGAAGCGGGGCAGCTTTATAGCAATCAGCCCCAGCATTTT; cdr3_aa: CASSEAGQLYSNQPQHF
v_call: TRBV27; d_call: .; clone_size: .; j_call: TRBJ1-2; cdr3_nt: TGTGCCAGCAGTACGGCTCCCATCAACTATGGCTACACCTTC; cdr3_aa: CASSTAPINYGYTF
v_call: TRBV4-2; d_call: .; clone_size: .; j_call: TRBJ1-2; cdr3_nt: TGTGCCAGCAGCCAAGGTGGAGCCAAATGGGTACAACCGAACTATGGCTACACCTTC; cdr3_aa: CASSQGGAKWVQPNYGYTF
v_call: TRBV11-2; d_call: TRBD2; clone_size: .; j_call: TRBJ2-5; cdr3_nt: TGTGCCAGCAGCCCCTCCGGACTAGCAGAGACCCAGTACTTC; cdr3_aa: CASSPSGLAETQYF
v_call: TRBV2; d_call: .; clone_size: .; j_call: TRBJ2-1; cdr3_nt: TGTGCCAGCAGGACTATAAGTTCCTCCAATGAGCAGTTCTTC; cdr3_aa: CASRTISSSNEQFF
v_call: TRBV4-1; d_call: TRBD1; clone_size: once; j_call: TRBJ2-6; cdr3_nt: TGCGCCAGCAGCCCCAGGGGGCGTGGGATATTCTCTGGGGCCAACGTCCTGACTTTC; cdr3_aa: CASSPRGRGIFSGANVLTF
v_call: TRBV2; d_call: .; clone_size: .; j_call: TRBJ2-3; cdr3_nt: TGTGCCAGCATCAACCCCCCAGATACGCAGTATTTT; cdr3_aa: CASINPPDTQYF
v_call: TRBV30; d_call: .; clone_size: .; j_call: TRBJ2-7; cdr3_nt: TGTGCCTGGAGTTTTTGGGACATTACCTACGAGCAGTACTTC; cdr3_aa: CAWSFWDITYEQYF
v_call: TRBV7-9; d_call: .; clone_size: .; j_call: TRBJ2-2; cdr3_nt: TGTGCCAGCAGCTTAGTGTGGCGGGGCCAGTTGATGACCGGGGAGCTGTTTTTT; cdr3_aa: CASSLVWRGQLMTGELFF
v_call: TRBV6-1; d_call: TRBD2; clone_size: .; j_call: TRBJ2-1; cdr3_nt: TGTGCCAGCAAGCGGGGACCTCACAATGAGCAGTTCTTC; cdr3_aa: CASKRGPHNEQFF
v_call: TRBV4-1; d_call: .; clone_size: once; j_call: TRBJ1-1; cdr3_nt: TGCGCCAGCAGCCAAGCCGACTATAACCTCTTAGGTGAAGCTTTCTTT; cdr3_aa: CASSQADYNLLGEAFF
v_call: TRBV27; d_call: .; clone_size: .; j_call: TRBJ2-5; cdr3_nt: TGTGCCAGCAGTTTCTCCACGGAGACTGTTCTGGAGACCCAGTACTTC; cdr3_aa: CASSFSTETVLETQYF
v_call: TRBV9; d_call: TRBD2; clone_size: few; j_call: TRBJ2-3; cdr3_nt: TGTGCCAGCAGCGCCCCCCCGGGACTAGCGGGAGGTCCCACAGATACGCAGTATTTT; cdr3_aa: CASSAPPGLAGGPTDTQYF
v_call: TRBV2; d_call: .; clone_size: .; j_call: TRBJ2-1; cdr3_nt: TGTGCCAGCTGGTCCCTAAGTAGGGGTTCCTACAATGAGCAGTTCTTC; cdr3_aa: CASWSLSRGSYNEQFF
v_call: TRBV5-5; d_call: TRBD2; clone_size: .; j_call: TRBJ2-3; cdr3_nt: TGTGCCAGCAGCCCTCTAGCGGAGAGGAGCACAGATACGCAGTATTTT; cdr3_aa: CASSPLAERSTDTQYF
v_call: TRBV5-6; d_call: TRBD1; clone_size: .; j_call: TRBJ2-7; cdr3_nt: TGTGCCAGCAGGCTACGCCGGTGGGGACAGGAGGTCTACGAGCAGTACTTC; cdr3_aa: CASRLRRWGQEVYEQYF
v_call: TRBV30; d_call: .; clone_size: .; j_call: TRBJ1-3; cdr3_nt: TGTGCCTGGAGTGCAACCCTTCGGTACACCATATATTTT; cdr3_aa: CAWSATLRYTIYF
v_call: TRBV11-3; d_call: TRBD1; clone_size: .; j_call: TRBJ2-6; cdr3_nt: TGTGCCAGCAGCCTAGTGCGGGACAGGATTAGCTCTGGGGCCAACGTCCTGACTTTC; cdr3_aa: CASSLVRDRISSGANVLTF
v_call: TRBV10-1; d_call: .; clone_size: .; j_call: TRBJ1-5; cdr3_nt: TGCGCCAGCTCCCCGGGGTGGCAGCCCCAGCATTTT; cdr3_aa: CASSPGWQPQHF
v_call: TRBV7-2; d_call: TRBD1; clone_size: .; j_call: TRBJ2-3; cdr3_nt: TGTGCCAGCAGCCCGAGGACAGGGGGCACAGATACGCAGTATTTT; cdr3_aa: CASSPRTGGTDTQYF
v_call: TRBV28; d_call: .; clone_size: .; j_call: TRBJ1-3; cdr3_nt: TGTGCCAGCCCCCCCAATGGCGTGCCCTCTGGAAACACCATATATTTT; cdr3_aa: CASPPNGVPSGNTIYF
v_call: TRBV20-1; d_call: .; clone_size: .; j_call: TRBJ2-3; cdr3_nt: TGCAGTGCCACCTCCACAAATACGCAGTATTTT; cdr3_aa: CSATSTNTQYF
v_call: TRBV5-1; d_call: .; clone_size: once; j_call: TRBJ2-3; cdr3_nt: TGCGCCAGCAGCTTTCCGAGCGAGTCTACGCAGTATTTT; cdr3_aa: CASSFPSESTQYF
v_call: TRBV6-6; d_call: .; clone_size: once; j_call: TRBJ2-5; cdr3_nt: TGTGCCAGCAGTTACCCCGGGTCCACCAAGGAGACCCAGTACTTC; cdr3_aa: CASSYPGSTKETQYF
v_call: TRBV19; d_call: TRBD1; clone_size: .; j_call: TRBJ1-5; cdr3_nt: TGTGCCAGTAAGAGGGCCGCAGGGGGACCCGGACGCAATCAGCCCCAGCATTTT; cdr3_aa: CASKRAAGGPGRNQPQHF
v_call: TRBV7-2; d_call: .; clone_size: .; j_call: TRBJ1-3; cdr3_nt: TGTGCCAGCAGCCCCCGACAGACGATCACAGGCTCTGGAAACACCATATATTTT; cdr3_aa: CASSPRQTITGSGNTIYF
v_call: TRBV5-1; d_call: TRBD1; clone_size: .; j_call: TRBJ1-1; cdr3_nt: TGCGCCAGCAGCTTGAACAACAGGGGTTTCGGCACTGAAGCTTTCTTT; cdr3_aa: CASSLNNRGFGTEAFF
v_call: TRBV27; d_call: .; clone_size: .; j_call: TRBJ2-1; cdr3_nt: TGTGCCAGCAGGAACAGGGTTGGAAACAATGAGCAGTTCTTC; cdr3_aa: CASRNRVGNNEQFF
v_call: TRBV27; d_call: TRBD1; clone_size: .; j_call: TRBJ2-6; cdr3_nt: TGTGCCAGCAGTTTATCCAGGCAGGGGGTCGTCTCTGGGGCCAACGTCCTGACTTTC; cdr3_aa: CASSLSRQGVVSGANVLTF
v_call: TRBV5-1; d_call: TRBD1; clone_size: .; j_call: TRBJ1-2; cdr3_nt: TGCGCCAGCAGCTTTACCGGACAGGGAGGAGGAGATGGCTACACCTTC; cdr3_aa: CASSFTGQGGGDGYTF
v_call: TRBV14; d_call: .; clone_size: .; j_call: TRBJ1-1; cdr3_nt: TGTGCCAGCAGCCAAGATCTGGGGCTCTCGGCTGAAGCTTTCTTT; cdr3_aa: CASSQDLGLSAEAFF
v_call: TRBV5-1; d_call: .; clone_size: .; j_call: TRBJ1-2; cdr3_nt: TGCGCCAGCAGCTTGGGGCCAGGTGGGGGCTATGGCTACACCTTC; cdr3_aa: CASSLGPGGGYGYTF